This passage covers 11 T cell receptor beta chains from one sample sequenced in a study of T cell responses to AZD1222 COVID-19 vaccine. The method was immunoSEQ multiplex PCR; TCRdb's version includes in-frame clones alone and lacks a portion of them. Here the sample spans 25,000 to 35,000 clones, over 90% being singletons. This material consisted of peripheral blood, taken on day 0 of AZD1222 vaccination. The receptors were gathered from an adult in good health.

The V and J genes are TRBV4-2 and TRBJ2-7; TRBD1 matches at 9 bases. Germline trimming cut 1 base from V and 3 bases from J; bases unmatched to any gene: 4. The CDR3 totals 15 residues. Germline lookup yields CDR1 LGHNA and CDR2 YNFKEQ. For the CDR3, the DNA is TGTGCCAGCAGCCAAGCCGGGACAGGGAACTACGAGCAGTACTTC. Its protein product is CASSQAGTGNYEQYF.

This chain links TRBV3-1 (or the pseudogene TRBV3-2) with TRBJ1-3; D remains unclear. V gave up 1 base and J gave up 0 bases, with 7 bases separating them. Germline V lookup: CDR1 LGHDT, CDR2 YNNKEL (reference sequence). The CDR3 runs 15 residues. CDR3 nucleotide sequence: TGTGCCAGCAGCCAAGGACACCTCTCTGGAAACACCATATATTTT. The encoded protein is CASSQGHLSGNTIYF.

V is TRBV14 and J is TRBJ2-2; D unresolved. The V gene's germline CDR1 is SGHDN and CDR2 FVKESK. V was pared by 4 bases and J by 5 bases, with 8 bases between. This CDR3 is 13 amino acids long. CDR3 region: CASSRTITGELFF. The CDR3 DNA follows: TGTGCCAGCAGCCGAACGATTACCGGGGAGCTGTTTTTT.

V and J are TRBV2 and TRBJ1-4, with D possibly TRBD1 on 5 matching bases. The germline gives CDR1 SNHLY, CDR2 FYNNEI. CDR3 size: 12 residues. V was shortened by 8 bases and J by 10 bases, with 14 bases between the two germline ends. The CDR3 protein is CASVGGGRKLFF. The DNA of the CDR3 is TGTGCCAGCGTTGGGGGGGGGAGAAAACTGTTTTTT. Supplemented by reference TRBV2 and TRBJ1-4, the full variable domain reads EPEVTQTPSHQVTQMGQEVILRCVPISNHLYFYWYRQILGQKVEFLVSFYNNEISEKSEIFDDQFSVERPDGSNFTLKIRSTKLEDSAMYFCASVGGGRKLFFGSGTQLSVL.

This rearrangement joins TRBV12-3 or TRBV12-4 to TRBJ1-2; possibly TRBD1 for D (6 bases). Trimming left V 8 bases short and J 2 bases short, with 9 bases between. The CDR3 contains 12 residues. The CDR3 spells CASRQANYGYTF. CDR3 in DNA: TGTGCCAGCCGACAGGCGAACTATGGCTACACCTTC.

The V call is TRBV7-6, the J call TRBJ2-1; D is uncertain. This CDR3 comprises 11 residues. Germline values: CDR1 SGHVS, CDR2 FNYEAQ. Trimming pared 5 bases from V and 8 bases from J, leaving 7 bases between. The CDR3 sequence is CASSHNYEQFF. CDR3 in DNA: TGTGCCAGCAGCCACAACTATGAGCAGTTCTTC.

This clone occurred once. CDR3: CASSFGTGVTGELFF. CDR3 nucleotide sequence: TGCGCCAGCAGCTTTGGGACAGGGGTCACCGGGGAGCTGTTTTTT. V and J are TRBV5-1 and TRBJ2-2; 10 bases map to TRBD1. Germline CDR1 reads SGHRS; CDR2 reads YFSETQ. The CDR3 contains 15 residues. Unmatched junction bases numbered 2, after V lost 2 bases and J lost 4 bases.

This chain links TRBV6-1 with TRBJ2-1, with D possibly being TRBD1 or TRBD2 (5 bases each). V was trimmed by 2 bases and J by 15 bases, leaving 11 bases between them. This CDR3 is built from 11 residues. CDR1 and CDR2 (germline): MNHNS, SASEGT. CDR3 DNA: TGTGCCAGCAGTGAATGGGGGTTGCGGTTCTTC. Its translation: CASSEWGLRFF.

This clone was observed a single time. The chain uses TRBV5-1 and TRBJ1-1; D not certain. This CDR3 region has 14 residues. The V gene lost 4 bases and the J gene lost 3 bases, with 13 bases spanning the gap. CDR1 is SGHRS and CDR2 is YFSETQ in the germline V gene. The DNA for the CDR3 is TGCGCCAGCAGCCCCATAAGGGCGGACACTGAAGCTTTCTTT. As protein: CASSPIRADTEAFF.

The chain employs TRBV3-1 (or the pseudogene TRBV3-2) and TRBJ2-7; TRBD2 might be the D (5 bases). From germline, CDR1 is LGHDT and CDR2 YNNKEL (reference sequence). The V and J ends lost 1 base and 8 bases respectively, with 9 bases between them. CDR3 size: 12 residues. The CDR3 region has the DNA TGTGCCAGCAGCCAAGCGAGGGAGAAGCAGTACTTC. The encoded protein is CASSQAREKQYF.

This clone was seen once. The chain is built from TRBV30 and TRBJ2-5; maybe TRBD1 (6 bases). This CDR3 spans 15 amino acids. Germline V gene data show CDR1 as GTSNPN and CDR2 as SVGIG (reference sequence). Trimming cost V 3 bases and J 2 bases, with 16 bases left between them. The CDR3 coding sequence is TGTGCCTGGAGCTTTATGACAGGACCTCAAGAGACCCAGTACTTC. This sequence encodes CAWSFMTGPQETQYF. The whole variable domain, filled in from reference TRBV30 and TRBJ2-5, reads SQTIHQWPATLVQPVGSPLSLECTVEGTSNPNLYWYRQAAGRGLQLLFYSVGIGQISSEVPQNLSASRPQDRQFILSSKKLLLSDSGFYLCAWSFMTGPQETQYFGPGTRLLVL.